The rows below give T cell receptor beta chains drawn from one sample of a study of long-term antiretroviral therapy in people with HIV. Sequenced by immunoSEQ multiplex PCR; TCRdb stores in-frame clones only, minus some. Altogether tens of thousands of clones are present, roughly 80% being singletons, with the ten largest covering 5.5%. Material: unsorted PBMCs, obtained 1.1 years before starting antiretroviral therapy. The origin of the receptors is a woman aged 30 to 39 with HIV. Each CDR3 is given with its conserved first and last residue. The D gene is left open where the match is weak. Size is stated for part of the rows, as once, few or many counts, or as a class when the clone is expanded.

J gene	D gene	CDR3 length	clone size	V gene	CDR3 DNA	CDR3 protein
TRBJ1-3	.	13	.	TRBV9	TGTGCCAGCAGCGCCAAGGGGAGGAACACCATATATTTT	CASSAKGRNTIYF
TRBJ1-2	.	14	.	TRBV5-4	TGTGCCAGCAGCGGGACACACCGTGCTTTCGACTACACCTTC	CASSGTHRAFDYTF
TRBJ1-2	.	15	few	TRBV7-3	TGTGCCAGCAGCAAGGACAGTATAACTTCCTATGGCTACACCTTC	CASSKDSITSYGYTF
TRBJ2-5	TRBD1	15	.	TRBV5-8	TGTGCCAGCAGCTTTACGGGACAGTATCAAGAGACCCAGTACTTC	CASSFTGQYQETQYF
TRBJ2-3	.	14	.	TRBV5-1	TGCGCCAGCAGCTTAGAGCTTAGCACAGATACGCAGTATTTT	CASSLELSTDTQYF
TRBJ1-1	.	11	.	TRBV30	TGTGCCTGGAGGGGGAACACTGAAGCTTTCTTT	CAWRGNTEAFF
TRBJ2-7	.	13	.	TRBV11-2	TGTGCCAGCAGCTTAGAACGCGGGATGGAGCAGTACTTC	CASSLERGMEQYF
TRBJ2-3	.	14	.	TRBV5-1	TGCGCCAGCAGCTTGACGGGGGACACAGATACGCAGTATTTT	CASSLTGDTDTQYF
TRBJ2-5	TRBD2	17	.	TRBV5-1	TGCGCCAGCAGCTTGGCCGCGGCTAGCGGGGGGATGGAGACCCAGTACTTC	CASSLAAASGGMETQYF
TRBJ1-3	TRBD1	15	.	TRBV7-8	TGTGCCAGCAGCTTAAAAGGGGGCGAAGGAAACACCATATATTTT	CASSLKGGEGNTIYF
TRBJ1-2	.	14	.	TRBV7-2	TGTGCCAGCAGCTTAGCTCGGGGGGACTATGGCTACACCTTC	CASSLARGDYGYTF
TRBJ2-1	TRBD2	15	.	TRBV6-4	TGTGCCAGCAGCCGAGAAAGCGGGGGTGCCCGCGAGCAGTTCTTC	CASSRESGGAREQFF